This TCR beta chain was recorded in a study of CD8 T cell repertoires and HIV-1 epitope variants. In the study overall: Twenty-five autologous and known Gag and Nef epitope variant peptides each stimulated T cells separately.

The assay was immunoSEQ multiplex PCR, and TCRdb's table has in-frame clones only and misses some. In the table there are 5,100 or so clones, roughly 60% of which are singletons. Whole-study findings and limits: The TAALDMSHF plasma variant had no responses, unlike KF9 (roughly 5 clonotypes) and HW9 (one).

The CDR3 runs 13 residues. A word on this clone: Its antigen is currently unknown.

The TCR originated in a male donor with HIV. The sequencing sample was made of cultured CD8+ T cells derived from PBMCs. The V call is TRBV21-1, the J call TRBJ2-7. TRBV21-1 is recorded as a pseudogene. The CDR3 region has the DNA TGTGCCAGCAGCTTACCAAGCTCCTACGAGCAGTACTTC. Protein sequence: CASSLPSSYEQYF.